These 15 T cell receptor beta chains originate from one sample sequenced in a study of OX40 agonist ivuxolimab in advanced cancers. Profiled with immunoSEQ multiplex PCR; TCRdb holds only in-frame clones, not every one. The table shows roughly 65,000 clones, with 90% occurring only once. Sequences were derived from CD4+ or CD8+ T cells sorted from blood, sampled in a trial of the OX40 agonist ivuxolimab. The source is an adult with an advanced solid tumor such as melanoma, head and neck, liver or kidney cancer.

The chain joins TRBV6-5 to TRBJ2-5; D is possibly TRBD1 (6 bases). V lost 6 bases to trimming and J lost 4 bases, with 18 bases between them. From germline, CDR1 is MNHEY and CDR2 SVGAGI. CDR3 length: 15 amino acids. The DNA for the CDR3 is TGTGCCAGCAGACCCCGGGGCAGGGGATCAGAGACCCAGTACTTC. It yields the protein CASRPRGRGSETQYF.

The chain uses TRBV28 and TRBJ2-1; D might be TRBD1 or TRBD2, each matching 5 bases. CDR1 is MDHEN and CDR2 is SYDVKM in the germline V gene. V lost 1 base to trimming and J lost 6 bases, with 7 bases between them. This CDR3 comprises 13 residues. The CDR3 nucleotides read TGTGCCAGCAGTTTATTGGGGGTCAATGAGCAGTTCTTC. Encoded protein: CASSLLGVNEQFF.

V usage is TRBV11-3 and J usage is TRBJ1-3; D may be TRBD1 (5 bases). This CDR3 spans 13 amino acids. Trimming stripped 5 bases from V and 3 bases from J, with 8 bases between. Germline CDR1 and CDR2: SGHNT and YENEEA. Written as DNA, the CDR3 is TGTGCCAGCAGCCAGGGAGTTGGAAACACCATATATTTT. Amino acid sequence: CASSQGVGNTIYF.

This sequence joins TRBV28 and TRBJ2-2; D tentatively fits TRBD1 or TRBD2 (7 bases each). Trimming pared 6 bases from V and 6 bases from J, leaving 14 bases between. Per the germline V gene, CDR1 is MDHEN and CDR2 is SYDVKM. The CDR3 runs 14 residues. The CDR3 region is CASRRQGGAGELFF. The CDR3 DNA sequence: TGTGCCAGCAGAAGACAGGGAGGGGCCGGGGAGCTGTTTTTT.

This clone was observed a single time. V and J are TRBV11-3 and TRBJ2-7, with D uncertain. Germline V gene lookup returns CDR1 SGHNT and CDR2 YENEEA. The CDR3 totals 13 residues. Deletions cut 1 base from V and 7 bases from J, with 11 bases between. CDR3 loop: CASSLGYRREQYF. In DNA form, the CDR3 reads TGTGCCAGCAGCTTAGGATACCGCAGGGAGCAGTACTTC.

The chain joins TRBV9 to TRBJ2-2; D remains ambiguous. The CDR3 contains 15 residues. Germline-derived CDR1 and CDR2 are SGDLS and YYNGEE. Trimming removed 1 base from V and 6 bases from J, with 13 bases in between. CDR3 nucleotides: TGTGCCAGCAGCGTATCAGGCAACGGGCCCGGGGAGCTGTTTTTT. It encodes CASSVSGNGPGELFF.

The J gene is TRBJ2-5, the V gene TRBV11-3; the D is unclear. Germline values: CDR1 SGHNT, CDR2 YENEEA. V was pared by 3 bases and J by 0 bases, with 14 bases between. The length of the CDR3 is 16 residues. This chain's CDR3 is CASSFLGIKYQETQYF. For the CDR3, the DNA is TGTGCCAGCAGCTTCTTGGGGATCAAGTACCAAGAGACCCAGTACTTC.

This clone appeared a single time. The rearrangement joins TRBV6-1 to TRBJ2-1; 9 bases map to TRBD1. With 6 bases clipped from V and 7 bases from J, the junction kept 10 bases outside the gene matches. Looked up from germline, CDR1 is MNHNS and CDR2 is SASEGT. The CDR3 runs 15 residues. The CDR3 loop is CASRPGQGVGNEQFF. The CDR3 DNA reads TGTGCCAGCAGACCGGGACAGGGTGTAGGGAATGAGCAGTTCTTC.

The chain uses TRBV2 and TRBJ1-5; TRBD1 agrees at 7 bases. This CDR3 has 15 amino acids. V was clipped by 6 bases and J by 2 bases; unmatched bases: 7. Germline-derived CDR1 and CDR2 are SNHLY and FYNNEI. The CDR3 region is CASSYPTGGNQPQHF. The CDR3 coding sequence is TGTGCCAGCAGCTACCCAACAGGGGGCAATCAGCCCCAGCATTTT.

The chain has TRBV6-5 and TRBJ1-2, with unresolved D. V dropped 2 bases and J dropped 4 bases, with 8 bases sitting between them. Germline lookup yields CDR1 MNHEY and CDR2 SVGAGI. This CDR3 is built from 13 residues. Here the CDR3 reads CASSYLGTYGYTF. CDR3 DNA sequence: TGTGCCAGCAGTTACCTGGGAACCTATGGCTACACCTTC.

This clone was seen a few times. V usage is TRBV7-3 and J usage is TRBJ2-1; weak D call: TRBD2 (6 bases). V was trimmed by 2 bases and J by 7 bases, leaving 9 bases between them. The CDR3 covers 13 residues. CDR1 and CDR2 from the germline V gene are SGHTA and FQGTGA. Written as DNA, the CDR3 is TGTGCCAGCAGCTTAGGGGGGTGGAATGAGCAGTTCTTC. Translation gives CASSLGGWNEQFF.

The genes are TRBV18 and TRBJ1-4, with a weak D call TRBD1 (5 bases). The CDR3 covers 16 residues. V shed 5 bases and J shed 1 base, with 14 bases lying between them. Germline CDR1 KGHSH, CDR2 LQKENI. This CDR3 reads CASSSDSRLTNEKLFF. The CDR3 nucleotides read TGTGCCAGCTCAAGCGACAGCCGCTTAACTAATGAAAAACTGTTTTTT.

V gene TRBV2 combines with J gene TRBJ2-5; possible D gene TRBD2, 6 bases. V was trimmed by 4 bases and J by 2 bases, leaving 17 bases between them. The CDR3 sequence is 16 residues long. Germline V CDR1 and CDR2: SNHLY, FYNNEI. The chain's CDR3 is CASSGGRDVVQETQYF. The CDR3 region has the DNA TGTGCCAGCAGTGGAGGGCGGGATGTAGTACAAGAGACCCAGTACTTC.

CDR3 DNA: TGCGCCAGCAGTAGGGGGCTAGCGGGCTCCAGCACAGATACGCAGTATTTT. Its translation: CASSRGLAGSSTDTQYF. The rearrangement links TRBV4-1 to TRBJ2-3; tentative D call: TRBD2 (8 bases). V lost 6 bases and J 0 bases, leaving 19 bases between the germline ends. CDR3 length: 17 amino acids. Germline CDR1 is MGHRA and CDR2 is YSYEKL.

The gene calls are TRBV5-1 and TRBJ2-5, with D perhaps TRBD1 (5 bases). This CDR3 contains 13 residues. V was shortened by 5 bases and J by 5 bases, with 13 bases between the two germline ends. Germline lookup yields CDR1 SGHRS and CDR2 YFSETQ. CDR3 loop: CASRLRAAETQYF. The CDR3 bases are TGCGCCAGCAGGCTCAGGGCGGCGGAGACCCAGTACTTC.